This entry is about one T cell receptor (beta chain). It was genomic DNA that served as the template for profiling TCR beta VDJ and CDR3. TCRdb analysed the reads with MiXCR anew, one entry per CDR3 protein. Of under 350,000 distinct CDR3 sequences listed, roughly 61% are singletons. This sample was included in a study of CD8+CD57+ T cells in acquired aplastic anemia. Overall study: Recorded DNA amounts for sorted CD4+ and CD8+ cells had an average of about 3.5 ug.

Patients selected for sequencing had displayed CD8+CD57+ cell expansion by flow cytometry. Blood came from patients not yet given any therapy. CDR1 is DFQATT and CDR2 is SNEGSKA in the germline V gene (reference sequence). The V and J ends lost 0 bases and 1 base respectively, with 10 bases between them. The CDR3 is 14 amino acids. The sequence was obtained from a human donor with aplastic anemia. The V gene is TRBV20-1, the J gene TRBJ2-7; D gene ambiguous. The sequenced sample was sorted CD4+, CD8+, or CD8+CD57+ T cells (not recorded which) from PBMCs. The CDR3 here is CSARDERSSYEQYF. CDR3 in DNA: TGCAGTGCTAGAGATGAAAGGAGTTCCTACGAGCAGTACTTC.